Each of the 21 T cell receptor beta chains below was sequenced from the same sample in a study of T cells in Graves' hyperthyroidism and ophthalmopathy. Amplified TCR beta CDR3 regions derived from RNA transcripts. The HTBI primer set drove a first-round RT-PCR of the TCR CDR3. Each CDR3 protein gets one entry after TCRdb re-called the multiplex PCR reads with MiXCR. The sample shows 200,000 to 250,000 distinct CDR3 sequences, 15% to 20% of them seen only once. Sequenced input: blood. Receptor source: a woman under 30 with Graves' ophthalmopathy.

This clonotype appeared many times. V is TRBV5-1 and J is TRBJ2-5; D might be TRBD1 or TRBD2, each matching 5 bases. The V end was cut by 4 bases, the J end by 4 bases, with 17 bases between. CDR1 SGHRS and CDR2 YFSETQ come from the germline V gene. The CDR3 has 15 amino acids. The CDR3 DNA is TGCGCCAGCAGCACGTCCGGGACGGTGGGAGAGACCCAGTACTTC. Translated: CASSTSGTVGETQYF. The variable domain in full, completed from reference TRBV5-1 and TRBJ2-5, reads KAGVTQTPRYLIKTRGQQVTLSCSPISGHRSVSWYQQTPGQGLQFLFEYFSETQRNKGNFPGRFSGRQFSNSRSEMNVSTLELGDSALYLCASSTSGTVGETQYFGPGTRLLVL.

This clonotype has just a few counts. The V and J genes are TRBV5-6 and TRBJ2-7; 9 positions agree with TRBD2. Germline V gives CDR1 SGHDT, CDR2 YYEEEE. V dropped 0 bases and J dropped 6; count of bases not matched to a gene: 7. The CDR3 loop spans 15 amino acids. The CDR3 nucleotides are TGTGCCAGCAGCTTGGTAGGACTAGCGAGTGGCGAGCAGTACTTC. It encodes CASSLVGLASGEQYF.

This clonotype came up many times. The V gene is TRBV4-2, the J gene TRBJ2-3; D tentatively reads TRBD1 or TRBD2 (6 bases each). This CDR3 is 17 amino acids long. Trimming shortened V by 1 base and J by 0 bases, and 14 bases separated the two germline ends. Looked up from germline, CDR1 is LGHNA and CDR2 is YNFKEQ. The DNA of the CDR3 is TGTGCCAGCAGCCAAGGGACCAGGGGACTTAGCACAGATACGCAGTATTTT. Its translation: CASSQGTRGLSTDTQYF.

V is TRBV11-2 and J is TRBJ2-5, with D possibly matching TRBD1 (5 bases). Germline-derived CDR1 and CDR2 are SGHAT and FQNNGV. The CDR3 length is 14 residues. V was clipped by 0 bases and J by 5 bases, with 10 bases between them. Here the CDR3 DNA reads TGTGCCAGCAGCTTAGACAGGGTGCGGGAGACCCAGTACTTC. Protein product: CASSLDRVRETQYF.

This clonotype was seen ten or more times. This rearrangement joins TRBV19 to TRBJ1-1; 10 positions match TRBD1. The CDR3 consists of 15 residues. Losses at the gene ends were 5 bases for V and 7 bases for J; bases not matched to a gene: 10. Germline V gives CDR1 LNHDA, CDR2 SQIVND (reference sequence). The CDR3 bases are TGTGCCAGTAGTCAAAGCCGGGACAGGGGCCGTGAAGCTTTCTTT. It specifies CASSQSRDRGREAFF.

Many counts were recorded for this clonotype. This chain joins TRBV4-1 and TRBJ1-2; no firm D call. V was trimmed by 1 base and J by 7 bases, leaving 13 bases between them. CDR1 and CDR2 (germline): MGHRA, YSYEKL. CDR3 length equals 14 residues. CDR3 nucleotide sequence: TGCGCCAGCAGCCAAGTTTCCTTCTCCGGTGGCTACACCTTC. It specifies CASSQVSFSGGYTF.

This clonotype was detected many times. The rearrangement uses TRBV6-2 or TRBV6-3 and TRBJ1-5, with D possibly matching TRBD1 (6 bases). Germline CDR1 is MNHEY and CDR2 is SVGEGT. V shed 6 bases and J shed 0 bases, with 15 bases lying between them. The length of the CDR3 is 16 residues. CDR3 bases: TGTGCCAGCAGCCAGGGGACCGACTATAGCAATCAGCCCCAGCATTTT. It encodes CASSQGTDYSNQPQHF.

A note on this clonotype: This could be a read error, since a much larger clone is one nucleotide away. The chain couples TRBV5-5 to TRBJ1-1, with 7 bases matching TRBD1. The germline gives CDR1 SGHKS, CDR2 YYEKEE (reference sequence). This CDR3 comprises 15 residues. The CDR3 loop reads CASSLLQGVNTEAFF. DNA of the CDR3: TGCGCCAGCAGCCTCCTCCAGGGGGTGAACACTGAAGCTTTCTTT. The variable domain in full, with the rest retrieved from reference TRBV5-5 and TRBJ1-1, is DAGVTQSPTHLIKTRGQQVTLRCSPISGHKSVSWYQQVLGQGPQFIFQYYEKEERGRGNFPDRFSARQFPNYSSELNVNALLLGDSALYLCASSLLQGVNTEAFFGQGTRLTVV.

Ten or more counts support this clonotype. This chain connects TRBV12-3 or TRBV12-4 to TRBJ2-7; weak D call: TRBD2 (5 bases). Trimming pared 6 bases from V and 0 bases from J, leaving 12 bases between. This CDR3 contains 14 residues. Here the CDR3 reads CASSRGHSSYEQYF. In DNA, the CDR3 is TGTGCCAGCAGCCGCGGGCATAGCTCCTACGAGCAGTACTTC.

In this sample, this clonotype turned up many times. This chain joins TRBV29-1 and TRBJ1-2; 11 bases match TRBD1. Germline V gene data show CDR1 as SQVTM and CDR2 as ANQGSEA. V trimming: 4 bases; J trimming: 1 base; junction bases outside the gene matches: 5. This CDR3 has 15 amino acids. The DNA for the CDR3 is TGCAGCGTTGCCGGGACAGGGGGAGATAACTATGGCTACACCTTC. This translates into CSVAGTGGDNYGYTF.

There are many counts of this clonotype. The chain joins TRBV28 to TRBJ1-5, with D possibly being TRBD1 (6 bases). CDR1 MDHEN and CDR2 SYDVKM come from the germline V gene. This CDR3 spans 14 amino acids. V dropped 3 bases and J dropped 7 bases, with 13 bases sitting between them. The CDR3 reads CASSLAQGKQPQHF. In nucleotides, the CDR3 is TGTGCCAGCAGTTTGGCACAGGGTAAACAGCCCCAGCATTTT.

This clonotype came up many times. The V gene is TRBV6-1, the J gene TRBJ1-1; 10 positions match TRBD1. The CDR3 length is 14 residues. With V trimmed by 8 bases and J by 5 bases, 8 bases remained unmatched. CDR1 MNHNS and CDR2 SASEGT come from the germline V gene. CDR3 bases: TGTGCCAGCGGGGACAGGGGTCCCAGGACTGAAGCTTTCTTT. This gives the protein CASGDRGPRTEAFF.

This clonotype was seen many times. This chain connects TRBV5-1 to TRBJ2-3; 11 nucleotides match TRBD2. The CDR3 runs to 17 residues. Germline assignment: CDR1 SGHRS and CDR2 YFSETQ. V lost 3 bases, J lost 0 bases, and 6 bases stayed unmatched. The CDR3 here is CASSSGTSGSSTDTQYF. The CDR3 DNA reads as TGCGCCAGCAGCTCCGGGACTAGCGGCTCTAGCACAGATACGCAGTATTTT.

This clonotype appeared many times. The J gene is TRBJ2-5, the V gene TRBV2; 7 nucleotides match TRBD1. V dropped 6 bases and J dropped 4; count of bases not matched to a gene: 5. The CDR3 has 13 residues. Germline V gives CDR1 SNHLY, CDR2 FYNNEI. The CDR3 sequence is CASRGTAGETQYF. CDR3 bases: TGTGCCAGCAGGGGGACAGCTGGAGAGACCCAGTACTTC. The variable domain in full, with the rest retrieved from reference TRBV2 and TRBJ2-5, is EPEVTQTPSHQVTQMGQEVILRCVPISNHLYFYWYRQILGQKVEFLVSFYNNEISEKSEIFDDQFSVERPDGSNFTLKIRSTKLEDSAMYFCASRGTAGETQYFGPGTRLLVL.

The chain is built from TRBV28 and TRBJ2-7; 13 bases map to TRBD2. With 7 bases clipped from V and 2 bases from J, the junction kept 17 bases outside the gene matches. The V gene's germline CDR1 is MDHEN and CDR2 SYDVKM. The CDR3 has 19 amino acids. For the CDR3, the DNA is TGTGCCAGCAACCCAACCTCACCGGGACTAGCGGGGAATCCCTACGAGCAGTACTTC. Translation: CASNPTSPGLAGNPYEQYF.

The sample holds many counts of this clonotype. J is TRBJ1-2 and V is TRBV27; possibly TRBD1 for D (6 bases). The V end lost 5 bases, the J end lost 0 bases, and 10 bases lay between the germline ends. This CDR3 is 14 amino acids long. Germline V gives CDR1 MNHEY, CDR2 SMNVEV (reference sequence). This chain's CDR3 is CASSGDTSNYGYTF. CDR3 sequence (DNA): TGTGCCAGCAGTGGGGACACTTCTAACTATGGCTACACCTTC.

This clonotype occurred many times. This chain uses TRBV7-9 with TRBJ1-5, with a weak D call TRBD1 (6 bases). The CDR3 runs to 15 residues. The V gene lost 5 bases and the J gene lost 2 bases, with 13 bases spanning the gap. From germline, CDR1 is SEHNR and CDR2 FQNEAQ (reference sequence). The CDR3 nucleotides read TGTGCCAGCAGCCCCGACCGGACAGGCAATCAGCCCCAGCATTTT. Protein: CASSPDRTGNQPQHF.

This clonotype appeared many times. This chain uses TRBV18 with TRBJ1-4; no reliable D call. The CDR3 is 15 residues long. The V gene's germline CDR1 is KGHSH and CDR2 LQKENI. V was clipped by 2 bases and J by 4 bases, with 11 bases between them. CDR3 in amino acids: CASSPAGNHNEKLFF. CDR3 nucleotides: TGTGCCAGCTCACCAGCGGGAAACCATAATGAAAAACTGTTTTTT.

This clonotype came up many times. The genes are TRBV5-1 and TRBJ1-2; D call uncertain. The ends were cut back, 1 base at V and 6 bases at J, with 10 bases in the middle. Germline V lookup: CDR1 SGHRS, CDR2 YFSETQ. The CDR3 runs to 13 residues. CDR3 loop: CASSLSGGDGYTF. The DNA for the CDR3 is TGCGCCAGCAGCTTGTCAGGTGGAGATGGCTACACCTTC.

This clonotype has a count of ten or more. The chain is built from TRBV28 and TRBJ2-3, with D possibly matching TRBD1 (5 bases). The CDR3 extends over 13 amino acids. Trimming removed 9 bases at V and 2 bases at J, with 12 bases between. Germline CDR1 and CDR2: MDHEN and SYDVKM. CDR3 nucleotides: TGTGCCAGTCTTGACAGAATCACAGATACGCAGTATTTT. Translation: CASLDRITDTQYF.

This clonotype has at least ten counts. This sequence joins TRBV4-3 and TRBJ2-1; TRBD1 might be the D (6 bases). The ends were cut back, 3 bases at V and 4 bases at J, with 13 bases in the middle. This CDR3 is 15 amino acids long. Germline lookup yields CDR1 LGHNA and CDR2 YSLEER. The CDR3 DNA reads as TGCGCCAGCAGCCAGGACGCAGGGGCGTACAATGAGCAGTTCTTC. Its translation is CASSQDAGAYNEQFF.